A single sample gave rise to the 27 T cell receptor beta chains below, sequenced in a study of CD8+CD57+ T cells in acquired aplastic anemia. TCR beta VDJ and CDR3 profiles were obtained from a genomic DNA template. MiXCR was run by TCRdb on the reads, yielding one entry per CDR3 protein. The sample lists 150,000 to 200,000 distinct CDR3 sequences; around half were seen once. Only patients with CD8+CD57+ cell expansion on flow cytometry were chosen for sequencing. Sequenced sample: sorted CD4+, CD8+, or CD8+CD57+ T cells (not recorded which) from PBMCs. Receptor source: a human donor with aplastic anemia.

This clonotype was detected many times. The rearrangement uses TRBV25-1 and TRBJ2-2; the match to TRBD2 covers 9 bases. Germline V gene data show CDR1 as MGHDK and CDR2 as SYGVNS. Trimming took 8 bases from V and 6 from J; bases not matched to a gene: 13. The CDR3 length is 16 residues. The CDR3 DNA reads TGTGCCAGCGGAGGGGGCGGTAGCGGGAGTTCCGGGGAGCTGTTTTTT. This translates into CASGGGGSGSSGELFF.

The chain joins TRBV10-2 to TRBJ2-2; 14 bases fit TRBD2. Germline V CDR1 and CDR2: WSHSY, SAAADI. V trimming: 7 bases; J trimming: 3 bases; junction bases outside the gene matches: 7. The CDR3 has 17 amino acids. CDR3 in amino acids: CASTGLAGEPDTGELFF. The CDR3 nucleotides are TGCGCCAGCACGGGACTAGCGGGAGAACCGGACACCGGGGAGCTGTTTTTT.

This clonotype was seen more than once but under ten times. For the CDR3, the DNA is TGTGCCAGCAGTGGATCAGGGGGCCTCACTGAAGCTTTCTTT. Its translation: CASSGSGGLTEAFF. The chain employs TRBV28 and TRBJ1-1, with 8 nucleotides matching TRBD1. Germline CDR1 MDHEN, CDR2 SYDVKM. The J segment lost 4 bases and the V segment lost 5 bases, leaving 6 bases of the junction unmatched. This CDR3 spans 14 amino acids.

With regard to this clonotype: A much larger clone sits a single nucleotide away, making a read error possible. The rearrangement uses TRBV6-9 and TRBJ1-3; D unclear. Trimming removed 5 bases from V and 2 bases from J, with 13 bases in between. The germline V gene has CDR1 MNHGY and CDR2 SVAAGI. The CDR3 loop spans 15 amino acids. DNA of the CDR3: TGTGCCAGCAGTCTTCGAAGCACGCCTGGAAACACCATATATTTT. It codes for CASSLRSTPGNTIYF.

The chain has TRBV6-2 or TRBV6-3 and TRBJ1-5; D remains unclear. The CDR3 loop spans 14 amino acids. Germline CDR1 reads MNHEY; CDR2 reads SVGEGT. V was pared by 2 bases and J by 4 bases, with 9 bases between. The CDR3 loop reads CASSYVADNQPQHF. CDR3 bases: TGTGCCAGCAGTTACGTGGCAGATAATCAGCCCCAGCATTTT.

In its sample, this clonotype was seen many times. The chain uses TRBV12-3 or TRBV12-4 and TRBJ1-1, with 8 bases aligning to TRBD1. Trimming cost V 6 bases and J 8 bases; bases outside gene matches: 5. The CDR3 has 12 residues. Here the CDR3 reads CASRDRTGEAFF. The CDR3 DNA is TGTGCCAGCAGAGATAGGACAGGGGAAGCTTTCTTT.

This clonotype was seen repeatedly, ten times or more. This chain uses TRBV2 with TRBJ1-6; D is ambiguous. Germline V lookup: CDR1 SNHLY, CDR2 FYNNEI. V was trimmed by 6 bases and J by 7 bases, leaving 10 bases between them. This CDR3 comprises 13 residues. CDR3 in amino acids: CASSSSRNSPLHF. The CDR3 DNA reads as TGTGCCAGCAGCAGTAGTCGAAATTCACCCCTCCACTTT.

This clonotype was seen a handful of times. The chain combines TRBV18 with TRBJ2-7; 10 bases map to TRBD2. CDR3 length: 15 amino acids. Germline lookup yields CDR1 KGHSH and CDR2 LQKENI. J gave up 4 bases and V 4 bases, and 7 bases lay outside the gene matches. The CDR3 protein is CASSRIGTSEYEQYF. The CDR3 DNA reads as TGTGCCAGCTCACGTATCGGGACTAGCGAATACGAGCAGTACTTC.

This clonotype was picked up one time. The J gene is TRBJ2-7, the V gene TRBV7-6; 14 positions match TRBD2. The length of the CDR3 is 16 residues. From germline, CDR1 is SGHVS and CDR2 FNYEAQ. V gave up 6 bases and J gave up 5 bases; unmatched junction bases: 9. This CDR3 is CASSSGGLAGGNEQYF. DNA of the CDR3: TGTGCCAGCAGTTCTGGAGGACTAGCGGGAGGCAACGAGCAGTACTTC.

Comment on this clonotype: A single base separates this from a much larger clone, so it may be a read error. This CDR3 fails to terminate in the conserved phenylalanine or tryptophan, so it likely reflects a read error. The chain employs TRBV2 and TRBJ1-5, with D possibly matching TRBD1 (5 bases). Germline V gene sequence: CDR1 SNHLY, CDR2 FYNNEI. Trimming removed 6 bases at V and 2 bases at J, with 11 bases between. The CDR3 length is 14 residues. This CDR3 reads CASSLVGGNQPQHS. The CDR3 DNA reads as TGTGCCAGCAGCTTAGTAGGGGGCAATCAGCCCCAGCATTCT.

This chain joins TRBV11-2 and TRBJ1-6; maybe TRBD1 (6 bases). Germline V gives CDR1 SGHAT, CDR2 FQNNGV. Trimming removed 0 bases at V and 6 bases at J, with 9 bases between. The CDR3 length is 15 residues. This chain's CDR3 is CASSLEGAANSPLHF. The CDR3 DNA reads TGTGCCAGCAGCTTAGAGGGGGCTGCTAATTCACCCCTCCACTTT.

This clonotype was found many times. The chain carries TRBV4-2 and TRBJ2-1; D is perhaps TRBD1 (6 bases). This CDR3 has 17 amino acids. Trimming took 3 bases from V and 5 from J, leaving 20 bases between them. In germline, CDR1 is LGHNA, CDR2 YNFKEQ. The CDR3 coding sequence is TGTGCCAGCAGCCAGGGTCTTGGACAGCTGAACAACAATGAGCAGTTCTTC. It yields the protein CASSQGLGQLNNNEQFF.

The table lists this clonotype with a count of one. The V call is TRBV5-1, the J call TRBJ2-2; D might be TRBD1 (5 bases). CDR1 is SGHRS and CDR2 is YFSETQ in the germline V gene. The germline V and J ends were trimmed by 4 bases and 6 bases, with 13 bases remaining between them. The CDR3 loop spans 14 amino acids. The CDR3 DNA reads as TGCGCCAGCAGCACAGGATCCTCCCCCGGGGAGCTGTTTTTT. Translated: CASSTGSSPGELFF. Full variable domain (rest looked up from reference TRBV5-1 and TRBJ2-2): KAGVTQTPRYLIKTRGQQVTLSCSPISGHRSVSWYQQTPGQGLQFLFEYFSETQRNKGNFPGRFSGRQFSNSRSEMNVSTLELGDSALYLCASSTGSSPGELFFGEGSRLTVL.

The chain joins TRBV24-1 to TRBJ1-1; possible D gene TRBD1, 6 bases. The CDR3 extends over 13 amino acids. Trimming took off 7 bases at V and 6 bases at J, with 14 bases between the two ends. Germline CDR1 and CDR2: KGHDR and SFDVKD. In nucleotides, the CDR3 is TGTGCCACCAGGGCGGGGGCGGGCGCTGAAGCTTTCTTT. This gives the protein CATRAGAGAEAFF.

This clonotype was picked up many times. This sequence joins TRBV6-1 and TRBJ1-2, with 7 bases identical to TRBD1. This CDR3 spans 15 amino acids. V trimming: 6 bases; J trimming: 2 bases; junction bases outside the gene matches: 9. Germline CDR1 is MNHNS and CDR2 is SASEGT. As DNA, the CDR3 is TGTGCCAGCAGACCACGACCGGGACAGAACTATGGCTACACCTTC. Translating it yields CASRPRPGQNYGYTF.

In regard to this clonotype: A much larger clone lies a single base off, so this may be a read error. The chain has TRBV9 and TRBJ2-3, with 7 nucleotides matching TRBD2. The germline gives CDR1 SGDLS, CDR2 YYNGEE. This CDR3 has 15 residues. V gave up 1 base and J gave up 5 bases; unmatched junction bases: 7. CDR3 sequence: CASSVRREGEDTQYF. The CDR3 DNA is TGTGCCAGCAGCGTAAGGAGGGAGGGAGAAGATACGCAGTATTTT.

V gene TRBV15 combines with J gene TRBJ2-1, with D maybe TRBD2 (6 bases). This CDR3 contains 15 residues. Trimming cost V 5 bases and J 6 bases, with 17 bases left between them. Germline lookup yields CDR1 LNHNV and CDR2 YYDKDF (reference sequence). DNA for the CDR3: TGTGCCACCAGCTGGGACTCTTCGTTTCGCAATGAGCAGTTCTTC. This codes for CATSWDSSFRNEQFF. Together with reference TRBV15 and TRBJ2-1, the CDR3 gives the full variable domain: DAMVIQNPRYQVTQFGKPVTLSCSQTLNHNVMYWYQQKSSQAPKLLFHYYDKDFNNEADTPDNFQSRRPNTSFCFLDIRSPGLGDTAMYLCATSWDSSFRNEQFFGPGTRLTVL.

This clonotype has ten or more counts. The chain couples TRBV28 to TRBJ2-7, with TRBD2 matching over 9 bases. Losses at the gene ends were 6 bases for V and 2 bases for J; bases not matched to a gene: 8. CDR3 length: 15 residues. Per germline, CDR1 MDHEN and CDR2 SYDVKM. CDR3 amino acids: CASRGETSGTYEQYF. As DNA, the CDR3 is TGTGCCAGCAGGGGGGAGACTAGCGGCACCTACGAGCAGTACTTC.

In its sample, this clonotype was seen many times. The chain carries TRBV20-1 and TRBJ1-5, with TRBD1 identical over 8 bases. Per germline, CDR1 DFQATT and CDR2 SNEGSKA (reference sequence). The CDR3 sequence is 16 residues long. The ends lost 3 bases at V and 5 bases at J; junction bases unmatched: 12. CDR3 protein: CSASGGMGQDDQPQHF. Written as DNA, the CDR3 is TGCAGTGCTAGCGGAGGTATGGGACAGGATGATCAGCCCCAGCATTTT.

The chain couples TRBV20-1 to TRBJ1-1; a weak D match, TRBD1 (5 bases). V lost 2 bases and J 6 bases, leaving 16 bases between the germline ends. Per the germline V gene, CDR1 is DFQATT and CDR2 is SNEGSKA (reference sequence). This CDR3 is 14 amino acids long. The DNA of the CDR3 is TGCAGTGCTAGACAGATGACAGTGTACCCTGAAGCTTTCTTT. It yields the protein CSARQMTVYPEAFF.

By its share, this clonotype is medium-sized. This chain connects TRBV3-1 to TRBJ2-7, with a possible D match to TRBD1 (6 bases). V dropped 1 base and J dropped 7 bases, with 17 bases sitting between them. This CDR3 contains 15 residues. CDR1 and CDR2 (germline): LGHDT, YNNKEL (reference sequence). DNA for the CDR3: TGTGCCAGCAGCCAAGCCGCAGGGGCCCTGAGGGAGCAGTACTTC. It yields the protein CASSQAAGALREQYF.

This clonotype has more than one count but fewer than ten. The chain carries TRBV2 and TRBJ2-7; 7 bases fit TRBD1. CDR3 length equals 11 residues. From germline, CDR1 is SNHLY and CDR2 FYNNEI. V gave up 11 bases and J gave up 5 bases; unmatched junction bases: 6. This chain's CDR3 is CAGGQDDEQYF. CDR3 nucleotides: TGTGCCGGAGGACAGGACGACGAGCAGTACTTC.

A few counts support this clonotype. At one of its ends the junction is not consistent with the germline gene, which may arise from a read error. The genes are TRBV27 and TRBJ1-2; 7 nucleotides agree with TRBD1. The CDR3 is 14 amino acids. Germline V lookup: CDR1 MNHEY, CDR2 SMNVEV (reference sequence). The CDR3 protein is CAGSEGARTYGYTF. The DNA of the CDR3 is TGTGCCGGCAGTGAGGGGGCTAGGACCTATGGCTACACCTTC.

The table lists this clonotype with a few counts. The gene calls are TRBV30 and TRBJ2-3, with TRBD1 identical over 10 bases. The CDR3 has 15 amino acids. Germline assignment: CDR1 GTSNPN and CDR2 SVGIG (reference sequence). V dropped 8 bases and J dropped 4; count of bases not matched to a gene: 12. DNA of the CDR3: TGTGCCCAACCCGGGACAGGGGATCTGGCAGATACGCAGTATTTT. Its translation is CAQPGTGDLADTQYF.

Only a few counts were recorded for this clonotype. This may come from a read error, since a much larger clone is one base off. V gene TRBV6-1 combines with J gene TRBJ2-7, with D possibly being TRBD1 (6 bases). Trimming left V 7 bases short and J 2 bases short, with 12 bases between. Germline V CDR1 and CDR2: MNHNS, SASEGT. The CDR3 length is 13 residues. The CDR3 sequence is CASNGTGTYEQYF. Here the CDR3 DNA reads TGTGCCAGCAACGGCACAGGGACCTACGAGCAGTACTTC.

This clonotype occurred a few times. The rearrangement uses TRBV24-1 and TRBJ2-2, with D perhaps matching TRBD2 (6 bases). The CDR3 extends over 15 amino acids. Trimming took off 5 bases at V and 5 bases at J, with 14 bases between the two ends. Germline CDR1 KGHDR, CDR2 SFDVKD. The CDR3 here is CATSGGMGVTGELFF. CDR3 nucleotides: TGTGCCACCAGTGGCGGGATGGGCGTAACCGGGGAGCTGTTTTTT.

V is TRBV25-1 and J is TRBJ2-1, with D unclear. With 5 bases removed from V and 3 bases from J, the gap between germline ends came to 11 bases. The CDR3 is 14 amino acids. Germline V gene sequence: CDR1 MGHDK, CDR2 SYGVNS. The CDR3 region is CASSRQGNYNEQFF. The CDR3 nucleotides are TGTGCCAGCAGTAGACAAGGGAACTACAATGAGCAGTTCTTC.